This paragraph reports one T cell receptor (beta chain). This clone was detected once. Its antigen is unknown. Base qualities were left out, and no much larger clone turns up one base away. In total, about 650 healthy bone marrow donors made up the cohort. All cohort members were sampled while nominally healthy, although unrecorded immune exposures were likely present. The donor was CMV seronegative and belonged to the group of over 300 seronegative cohort members. Each donor provided a peripheral blood sample, and peripheral blood mononuclear cells were used for TCR beta sequencing. The Qiagen DNeasy Blood Extraction Kit was used to extract genomic DNA from the blood cell samples. These data are taken from a study of cytomegalovirus exposure and HLA in healthy donors (TCRdb year 2017). Broadly, across the study: In an earlier analysis of under 600 of the donors, roughly 300 Gb of sequence data and 100 million or so unique TCR beta sequences from about 180 million T cells were reported. Approximately 330 gigabases of sequencing data and roughly 81 million unique TCR sequences made up an early release that covered approximately 650 HLA-typed donors. Of the 350 to 400 genotyped donors, approximately 80% fell in the genetic ancestry cluster associated with self-reported Caucasian donors. The study aimed to test whether signatures of past pathogen exposure could be identified by cataloging public T cell receptors. The T cell repertoires of 550 to 850 subjects were profiled by immunosequencing and related to cytomegalovirus serostatus. A separate validation cohort of 100 to 150 different subjects was used in addition to the roughly 620-subject first cohort. To predict cytomegalovirus infection status, the study brought together high-throughput TCR immunosequencing, statistical association of individual TCRs with disease status, and machine learning. A later analysis re-examined previously published TCR beta repertoires from several hundred donors and added high-resolution HLA genotyping to investigate patterns of TCR occurrence. Rather than drawing on any new phenotypic data, the later analysis identified candidate immune exposures from TCR beta sequences and the way those sequences occurred across donors. An earlier analysis of 450 to 750 of the donors used high-throughput TCR beta sequencing to judge whether each TCR beta V gene segment behaved as functional or pseudogenic. Alongside the repertoire data, information on donor age, sex, ethnicity and CMV serostatus was compiled. A later genetic analysis took genome-wide SNP genotypes for about 55% of the 666 donors and used that subset as a discovery cohort. Every discovery cohort repertoire had been produced on one sequencing platform. HLA typing covered class I and class II loci at four-digit resolution. The number of typed donors differed by locus: about 629-640 for A, B, C, DRB1 and DQB1; approximately 540 for DQA1; approximately 610 for DPA1; and roughly 490 for DPB1. Four or five DR-DQ haplotypes were handled as single units for association and clustering, since linkage in the cohort was strong. Among roughly 400 genotyped donors of the cohort, an average of around 250,000 unique TCR beta nucleotide sequences was sequenced per donor, of which about 18% were non-productive.

The library relied on the immunoSEQ multiplex PCR assay. The multiplex PCR relied on a mix of 60 forward primers for TCR Vbeta segments and 13 reverse primers for TCR Jbeta segments. The CDR3 region of rearranged TCR beta genes was amplified from genomic DNA with a multiplex PCR assay. The Illumina HiSeq System was used to sequence the amplified TCR beta libraries as 87-base-pair reads. In the authors' own workflow: Across the 700 or so repertoires, a later analysis counted 60 million to 90 million unique TCR beta chains, roughly 11 million of which were shared by at least two donors. A nearest-neighbor algorithm error-corrected the raw reads and collapsed the reads into unique sequences, merging closely related sequences to remove PCR and sequencing errors. To assign V, D and J gene segments, CDR3 sequences were aligned to IMGT reference sequences. Each retained sequence needed at least a six-nucleotide match to both a V gene segment and a J gene segment. Rearrangements were classified as productive when the CDR3 lacked stop codons and remained in frame with V and J, and all other rearrangements were classified as non-productive. CDR3 was defined by IMGT convention, running from the second conserved V-encoded cysteine to the conserved J-encoded phenylalanine. In an earlier analysis of around 540 of the donors, sequences lacking an unambiguous match to a single V gene segment were excluded. In an earlier analysis of 450 to 700 of the donors, V segments were called functional above 56.7% productive rearrangements and were called segregating when the between-donor standard deviation exceeded 5%. A statistical classification framework was developed to diagnose cytomegalovirus status using the catalog of TCR beta chain sequences. In a later analysis, TCR nucleotide sequences were compared against IMGT/GENE-DB human TR gene sequences so that V and J genes could be assigned. In a later analysis, CDR3 sequences and most-parsimonious VDJ recombination scenarios were assigned using the TCRdist pipeline. In a later analysis, each TCR beta chain was defined by its CDR3 amino acid sequence together with its V-gene family, and reads without a unique V-gene family were excluded. In a later analysis, approximately 640 highly shared, low-generation-probability nucleotide sequences were removed to address suspected cross-contamination and a sequencing artifact. For each public chain, a later analysis derived a clonal expansion index from normalized ranks of inferred template counts within each repertoire. A later analysis computed generation probabilities with a VDJ recombination model fitted to out-of-frame rearrangements, and checked the results against IGoR. In a later analysis, hypergeometric tests were used to score TCR-TCR, TCR-HLA and TCR-CMV co-occurrence, with a repertoire-size bias correction applied to TCR pairs. A later analysis estimated false discovery rates by permuting HLA or CMV assignments 20 times. A later analysis grouped co-occurring TCRs with DBSCAN, adding TCRdist sequence similarity when clustering within HLA-allele-positive subsets. Co-occurrence clustering excluded repertoires with fewer than 30,000 or more than 120,000 public chains, plus five with anomalous nucleotide sharing. TCRdb retrieved this table from immuneACCESS and kept in-frame rearrangements only. Not all clones are present; in checked studies, unresolved V genes account for under half, and no reason is known for the remainder. That table gives V, J and clone size, and the DNA gave D and trimming. The sample yields roughly 200,000 clones; more than 65% were counted once. Approximately 1.8% of the sample comes from the top ten.

Taken from the germline V gene (reference sequence), the CDR1 and CDR2 loops are SGHKS and YYEKEE. There are 14 amino acids in the CDR3, from cysteine to phenylalanine inclusive. Only CDR3 DNA is held: 42 bases, read in frame from base 1. Unmatched junction bases come to 2, with V trimmed by 3 bases and J by 4 bases. Summary of the overall study and its limitations: Some IMGT-functional V segments, including TRBV6-2 and TRBV6-3, could not be distinguished by the 87-base-pair reads and were therefore excluded. In this cohort, only TCR beta chains were sequenced, and detectable features were limited by the absence of alpha or paired-chain data. In a later genetic analysis, fewer N-insertions in productive TCRs were reported among donors in an Asian-associated ancestry cluster than the roughly 710-donor mean. The authors suggested that the approach could potentially be extended to other disease states and immunological phenotypes. Because counts were too low, 15 to 20 rarely observed V segments, including chromosome 9 orphons, were excluded from the earlier analysis of a few hundred of the donors. A few of the identified cytomegalovirus-associated TCR beta chains were confirmed in vitro to be specific for cytomegalovirus antigens. A cluster of highly shared sequence variants was judged likely to be a technical artifact of the sequencing pipeline. In both the original and validation cohorts, the classifier was reported to diagnose cytomegalovirus status with high specificity and sensitivity. Roughly uniform sequencing depth across donors was assumed in presence/absence analyses, although this assumption may not hold. A further reported finding was that TCR beta sequences accurately predicted the HLA-A and HLA-B alleles for most subjects in the first cohort. Strong co-occurrence of HLA alleles, especially DR and DQ, made assigning TCR associations to individual alleles difficult. An earlier analysis of approximately 500 of the donors showed that most TCR beta V segments appeared in productive rearrangements either about 87% or about 30% of the time, which broadly matched IMGT annotations. Because HLA typing was missing for some donors at each locus, association tests included only the typed subset. A later analysis found that most CMV-associated TCR beta chains appeared HLA-restricted, with HLA associations seemingly driven largely by CMV exposure. Correlated functional status among segregating V segments might be attributable to linkage disequilibrium, but an unknown experimental factor could not be ruled out. In a later analysis, TCR association rates were found to vary across HLA loci, with the most associated TCRs seen for DRB1 alleles and the fewest for HLA-C alleles. While some public TCRs were present in many individuals, most TCR sequences turned up only very rarely across donors. V-gene and J-gene trimming of TCR beta chains was associated with a missense DCLRE1C variant in a later genetic analysis, and the association was replicated in an independent cohort. Several of the top co-occurrence clusters appeared to be linked to parvovirus B19, influenza, CMV and Epstein-Barr virus, according to a later analysis. In a later analysis, HLA-associated TCR beta chains were found to be more clonally expanded and to have lower generation probabilities than equally common non-associated chains. In the study, around 160 TCR beta chains were listed as associated with cytomegalovirus. CMV serostatus was the only immune exposure information available for the cohort. In a later analysis, 15,000 to 20,000 TCR beta sequences were associated with specific HLA alleles at a false discovery rate of 0.05.

Sequencing was carried out using PBMCs. This sequence originates from a woman aged 25 to 39 in good health and CMV-seronegative. The rearranged segments are TRBV5-5 and TRBJ1-2; 11 bases in between match TRBD1. The CDR3 reads as follows: CASSSDRGLYGYTF. The bases are TGTGCCAGCAGCTCGGACAGGGGGCTCTATGGCTACACCTTC.